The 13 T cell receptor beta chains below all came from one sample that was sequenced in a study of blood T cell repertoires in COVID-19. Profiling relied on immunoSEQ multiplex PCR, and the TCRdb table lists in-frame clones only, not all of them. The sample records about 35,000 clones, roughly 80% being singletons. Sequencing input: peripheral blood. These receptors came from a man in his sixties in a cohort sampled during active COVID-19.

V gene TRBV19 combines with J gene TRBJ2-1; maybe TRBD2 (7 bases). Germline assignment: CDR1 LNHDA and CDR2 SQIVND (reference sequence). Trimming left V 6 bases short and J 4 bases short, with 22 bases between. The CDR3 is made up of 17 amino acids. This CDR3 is CASSRRGLSGGYNEQFF. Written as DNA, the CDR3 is TGTGCCAGTAGCCGGCGGGGGCTTTCGGGCGGGTACAATGAGCAGTTCTTC.

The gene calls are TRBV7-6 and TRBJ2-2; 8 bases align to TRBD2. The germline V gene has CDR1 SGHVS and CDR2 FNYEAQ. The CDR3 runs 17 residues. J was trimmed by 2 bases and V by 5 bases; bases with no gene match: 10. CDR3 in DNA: TGTGCCAGCAGCCTAGACAAGCGGGGGAAAAACACCGGGGAGCTGTTTTTT. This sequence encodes CASSLDKRGKNTGELFF.

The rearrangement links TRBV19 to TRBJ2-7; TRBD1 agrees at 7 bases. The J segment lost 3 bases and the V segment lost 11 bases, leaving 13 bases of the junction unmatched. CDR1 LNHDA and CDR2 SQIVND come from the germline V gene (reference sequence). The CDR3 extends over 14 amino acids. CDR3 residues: CADPPTGNIYEQYF. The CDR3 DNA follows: TGTGCCGACCCCCCGACAGGGAATATCTACGAGCAGTACTTC.

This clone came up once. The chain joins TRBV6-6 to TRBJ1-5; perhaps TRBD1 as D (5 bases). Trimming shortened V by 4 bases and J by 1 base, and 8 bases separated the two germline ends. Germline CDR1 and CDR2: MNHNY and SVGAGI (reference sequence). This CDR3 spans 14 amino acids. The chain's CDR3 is CASSLGGSNQPQHF. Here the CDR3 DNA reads TGTGCCAGCAGTTTGGGGGGAAGCAATCAGCCCCAGCATTTT.

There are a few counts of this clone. The CDR3 DNA reads TGTGCCAGCAGCCCACAGGATAACTATGGCTACACCTTC. It specifies CASSPQDNYGYTF. The V and J genes are TRBV3-1 (or the pseudogene TRBV3-2) and TRBJ1-2, with D perhaps matching TRBD1 (5 bases). Germline assignment: CDR1 LGHDT and CDR2 YNNKEL (reference sequence). Trimming cost V 4 bases and J 1 base, with 7 bases left between them. The CDR3 runs to 13 residues.

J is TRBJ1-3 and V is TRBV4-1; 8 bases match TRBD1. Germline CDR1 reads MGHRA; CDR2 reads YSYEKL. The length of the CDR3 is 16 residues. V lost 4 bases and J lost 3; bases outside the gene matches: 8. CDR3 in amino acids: CASSLERRGLGNTIYF. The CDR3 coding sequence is TGCGCCAGCAGCCTCGAACGCAGGGGGCTTGGAAACACCATATATTTT.

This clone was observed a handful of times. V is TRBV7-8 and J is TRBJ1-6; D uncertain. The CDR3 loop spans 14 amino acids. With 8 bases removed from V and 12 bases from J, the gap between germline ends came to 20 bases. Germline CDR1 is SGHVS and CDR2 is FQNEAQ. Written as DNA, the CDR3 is TGTGCCAGCGAGGGCCAAGGGCGTTCGGGACCCCTCCACTTT. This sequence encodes CASEGQGRSGPLHF.

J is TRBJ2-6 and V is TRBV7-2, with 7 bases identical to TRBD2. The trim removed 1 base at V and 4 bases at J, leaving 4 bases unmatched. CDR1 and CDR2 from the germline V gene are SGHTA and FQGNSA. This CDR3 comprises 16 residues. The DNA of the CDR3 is TGTGCCAGCAGCTTAGAGCGGGGTGGAGGGGCCAACGTCCTGACTTTC. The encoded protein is CASSLERGGGANVLTF.

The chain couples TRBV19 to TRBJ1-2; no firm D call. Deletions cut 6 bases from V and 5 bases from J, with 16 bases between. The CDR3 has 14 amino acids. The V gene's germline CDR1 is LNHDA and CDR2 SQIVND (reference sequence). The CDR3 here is CASSPEERRYGYTF. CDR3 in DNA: TGTGCCAGTAGCCCGGAGGAACGTCGGTATGGCTACACCTTC.

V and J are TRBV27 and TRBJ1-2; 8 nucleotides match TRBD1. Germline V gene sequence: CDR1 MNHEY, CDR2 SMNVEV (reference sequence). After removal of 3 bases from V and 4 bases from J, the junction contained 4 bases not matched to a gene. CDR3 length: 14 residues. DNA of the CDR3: TGTGCCAGCAGTTTTGGCAGGGGGCTCTATGGCTACACCTTC. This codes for CASSFGRGLYGYTF.

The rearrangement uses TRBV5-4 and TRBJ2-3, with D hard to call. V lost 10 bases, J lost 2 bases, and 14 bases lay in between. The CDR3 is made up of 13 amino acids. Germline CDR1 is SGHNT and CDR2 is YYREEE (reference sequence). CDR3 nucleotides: TGTGCCGGTCGTAGCAGCTACACAGATACGCAGTATTTT. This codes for CAGRSSYTDTQYF.

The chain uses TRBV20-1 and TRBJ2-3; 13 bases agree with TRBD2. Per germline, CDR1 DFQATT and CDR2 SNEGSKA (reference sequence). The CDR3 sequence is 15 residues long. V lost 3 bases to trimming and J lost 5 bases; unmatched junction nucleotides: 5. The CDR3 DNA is TGCAGTGCTAGTTCCCGGACTAGCGGGGGAGATACGCAGTATTTT. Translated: CSASSRTSGGDTQYF.

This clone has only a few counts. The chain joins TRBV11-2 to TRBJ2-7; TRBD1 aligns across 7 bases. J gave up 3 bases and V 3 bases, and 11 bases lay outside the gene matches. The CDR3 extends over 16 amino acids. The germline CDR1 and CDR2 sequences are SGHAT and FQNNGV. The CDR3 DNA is TGTGCCAGCAGCTTTAATTTTGCTGGGACAGTCTACGAGCAGTACTTC. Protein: CASSFNFAGTVYEQYF. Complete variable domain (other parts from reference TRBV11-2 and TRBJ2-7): EAGVAQSPRYKIIEKRQSVAFWCNPISGHATLYWYQQILGQGPKLLIQFQNNGVVDDSQLPKDRFSAERLKGVDSTLKIQPAKLEDSAVYLCASSFNFAGTVYEQYFGPGTRLTVT.